These 30 T cell receptor beta chains were all obtained from the same sample, sequenced in a study of identical twins. TCRdb called the 5' RACE reads again in MiXCR, with one record for every CDR3 protein. The table lists fewer than 900,000 distinct CDR3 sequences, about 20% of them singletons, with about 12% in the top ten. The same specimen was also included in a second study, on T cells expressing NK-cell markers.

The sequencing input was PBMCs. The receptors originated from a woman aged 18 to 35 in good health.

V gene TRBV5-1 combines with J gene TRBJ2-2, with D possibly called TRBD1 or TRBD2 (6 bases each). Germline V gives CDR1 SGHRS, CDR2 YFSETQ. V lost 0 bases to trimming and J lost 4 bases, with 13 bases between them. The length of the CDR3 is 16 residues. The CDR3 loop is CASSLAAGHGTGELFF. In DNA, the CDR3 is TGCGCCAGCAGCTTGGCCGCGGGACACGGCACCGGGGAGCTGTTTTTT.

The CDR3 bases are TGTGCCAGCAGCTTGACACCAAACAATGAGCAGTTCTTC. Its protein product is CASSLTPNNEQFF. V is TRBV5-5 and J is TRBJ2-1, with D uncertain. CDR1 is SGHKS and CDR2 is YYEKEE in the germline V gene (reference sequence). Trimming shortened V by 1 base and J by 5 bases, and 7 bases separated the two germline ends. The CDR3 loop spans 13 amino acids.

This clonotype was detected only once. The V and J genes are TRBV12-3 or TRBV12-4 and TRBJ1-4, with D unclear. The CDR3 sequence is 11 residues long. Trimming stripped 5 bases from V and 6 bases from J, with 4 bases between. CDR3 region: CASSAHEKLFF. The CDR3, as DNA: TGTGCCAGCAGTGCCCATGAAAAACTGTTTTTT.

J is TRBJ2-7 and V is TRBV20-1; D not resolved. The CDR3 consists of 13 residues. Germline V gene sequence: CDR1 DFQATT, CDR2 SNEGSKA (reference sequence). V was shortened by 7 bases and J by 2 bases, with 15 bases between the two germline ends. The CDR3 nucleotides read TGCAGTGTTACCAGCGCCCCGACCTACGAGCAGTACTTC. This translates into CSVTSAPTYEQYF.

The table lists this clonotype with a few counts. The chain has TRBV14 and TRBJ2-1, with D unclear. Trimming left V 4 bases short and J 5 bases short, with 12 bases between. CDR3 length: 14 residues. CDR1 and CDR2 (germline): SGHDN, FVKESK. The CDR3 region is CASSLLGMNNEQFF. In DNA, the CDR3 is TGTGCCAGCAGCCTCCTGGGGATGAACAATGAGCAGTTCTTC.

A few counts support this clonotype. CDR3 nucleotides: TGTGCCAGCAGTTTAAGGTGGGGCAAAGACGAGCAGTACTTC. It yields the protein CASSLRWGKDEQYF. J is TRBJ2-7 and V is TRBV12-3 or TRBV12-4; D perhaps matches TRBD1 (5 bases). This CDR3 comprises 14 residues. Trimming cost V 2 bases and J 5 bases, with 13 bases left between them.

The chain employs TRBV7-8 and TRBJ1-1, with D perhaps matching TRBD1 (5 bases). Trimming stripped 5 bases from V and 7 bases from J, with 11 bases between. Germline lookup yields CDR1 SGHVS and CDR2 FQNEAQ. The CDR3 totals 12 residues. The CDR3 sequence: CASSLRDLEAFF. The CDR3, as DNA: TGTGCCAGCAGCCTCCGGGACCTTGAAGCTTTCTTT.

This clonotype showed up just a few times. The J gene is TRBJ2-1, the V gene TRBV19, with D perhaps TRBD2 (7 bases). The CDR3 extends over 17 amino acids. CDR1 is LNHDA, CDR2 SQIVND, per germline (reference sequence). V dropped 6 bases and J dropped 9 bases, with 27 bases sitting between them. The DNA for the CDR3 is TGTGCCAGTAGCGCCAAAGGGGGGGGGCCCTCTTGGGGTGAGCAGTTCTTC. This translates into CASSAKGGGPSWGEQFF.

The rearrangement uses TRBV5-1 and TRBJ2-5, with D maybe TRBD2 (6 bases). V lost 2 bases to trimming and J lost 7 bases, with 12 bases between them. CDR3 size: 13 residues. Looked up from germline, CDR1 is SGHRS and CDR2 is YFSETQ. The CDR3: CASSFPGTPTQYF. The CDR3 coding sequence is TGCGCCAGCAGCTTCCCCGGGACTCCGACCCAGTACTTC. The whole variable domain, remainder taken from reference TRBV5-1 and TRBJ2-5, is KAGVTQTPRYLIKTRGQQVTLSCSPISGHRSVSWYQQTPGQGLQFLFEYFSETQRNKGNFPGRFSGRQFSNSRSEMNVSTLELGDSALYLCASSFPGTPTQYFGPGTRLLVL.

V and J are TRBV9 and TRBJ2-2; possible D gene TRBD2, 5 bases. The CDR3 has 15 amino acids. In germline, CDR1 is SGDLS, CDR2 YYNGEE. V lost 3 bases and J lost 1, with 10 bases in between. The CDR3, as DNA: TGTGCCAGCAGCGCGTTAAGCGGGAACACCGGGGAGCTGTTTTTT. Protein product: CASSALSGNTGELFF.

The CDR3 is CASSFQNAKNIQYF. As DNA, the CDR3 is TGTGCCAGCAGTTTTCAAAACGCTAAAAACATTCAGTACTTC. This chain joins TRBV12-3 or TRBV12-4 and TRBJ2-4; no clear D. CDR3 length equals 14 residues. Trimming pared 3 bases from V and 4 bases from J, leaving 10 bases between.

This clonotype was recorded many times. The junction departs from the called germline gene at one end, perhaps through a read error. V gene TRBV5-1 combines with J gene TRBJ1-5; D perhaps matches TRBD1 (5 bases). CDR1 is SGHRS and CDR2 is YFSETQ in the germline V gene. This CDR3 is built from 13 residues. This CDR3 reads CASRRDSNQPQHF. DNA of the CDR3: TGTGCCAGCAGGCGGGACAGCAATCAGCCCCAGCATTTT.

This clonotype was observed once. The genes are TRBV12-3 or TRBV12-4 and TRBJ1-1; no firm D call. Trimming removed 6 bases from V and 6 bases from J, with 8 bases in between. The CDR3 consists of 11 residues. This CDR3 reads CASRVNPEAFF. Written as DNA, the CDR3 is TGTGCCAGCAGGGTCAATCCTGAAGCTTTCTTT.

The rearrangement links TRBV7-9 to TRBJ2-5; 8 bases align to TRBD2. Germline CDR1 and CDR2: SEHNR and FQNEAQ (reference sequence). With 3 bases clipped from V and 3 bases from J, the junction kept 3 bases outside the gene matches. The CDR3 covers 14 residues. The CDR3 region has the DNA TGTGCCAGCAGCTTCTTACTAGCGGAAGAGACCCAGTACTTC. Amino acids: CASSFLLAEETQYF.

In its sample, this clonotype was seen a few times. The chain uses TRBV5-1 and TRBJ2-3; TRBD2 is a possible D gene (5 bases). V lost 3 bases and J lost 2, with 10 bases in between. Germline-derived CDR1 and CDR2 are SGHRS and YFSETQ. The CDR3 consists of 14 residues. In DNA, the CDR3 is TGCGCCAGCAGCTCCAAGCGGTACACAGATACGCAGTATTTT. It translates to CASSSKRYTDTQYF.

The V gene is TRBV10-2, the J gene TRBJ2-1; D tentatively reads TRBD1 or TRBD2 (5 bases each). V lost 8 bases and J lost 10, with 12 bases in between. The CDR3 totals 11 residues. Looked up from germline, CDR1 is WSHSY and CDR2 is SAAADI. This chain's CDR3 is CASGGWGEQFF. The CDR3 DNA sequence: TGCGCCAGCGGGGGTTGGGGGGAGCAGTTCTTC.

There are many counts of this clonotype. The chain has TRBV29-1 and TRBJ2-1; 10 bases align to TRBD1. The V gene's germline CDR1 is SQVTM and CDR2 ANQGSEA. CDR3 size: 15 residues. The trim removed 7 bases at V and 6 bases at J, leaving 12 bases unmatched. The CDR3 region is CSAAGSDRGSNEQFF. CDR3 DNA: TGCAGCGCCGCGGGCTCGGACAGGGGGTCCAATGAGCAGTTCTTC.

This clonotype was recorded a few times. The chain carries TRBV20-1 and TRBJ1-1; 11 bases align to TRBD1. Trimming cost V 4 bases and J 1 base; bases outside gene matches: 11. CDR1 is DFQATT, CDR2 SNEGSKA, per germline (reference sequence). This CDR3 has 17 residues. The CDR3 is CSAIDPRTGGGNTEAFF. The CDR3 bases are TGCAGTGCTATAGATCCGAGGACAGGGGGCGGGAACACTGAAGCTTTCTTT.

The genes are TRBV12-3 or TRBV12-4 and TRBJ1-4; D gene uncertain. V lost 4 bases to trimming and J lost 13 bases, with 13 bases between them. The CDR3 loop spans 12 amino acids. The CDR3 DNA sequence: TGTGCCAGCAGTTGGACTATCGAACGACTGTTTTTT. This gives the protein CASSWTIERLFF.

This clonotype has just a few counts. This chain links TRBV29-1 with TRBJ2-7, with TRBD2 matching 9 bases. Germline CDR1 and CDR2: SQVTM and ANQGSEA. V dropped 1 base and J dropped 2; count of bases not matched to a gene: 3. CDR3 length: 14 residues. The CDR3 coding sequence is TGCAGCGTTGAAGGGGCTAGCGGGACCTACGAGCAGTACTTC. Protein sequence: CSVEGASGTYEQYF.

This clonotype was counted a few times. The V gene is TRBV5-5, the J gene TRBJ1-1; no clear D. This CDR3 spans 13 amino acids. The V gene's germline CDR1 is SGHKS and CDR2 YYEKEE (reference sequence). Deletions cut 0 bases from V and 5 bases from J, with 8 bases between. The CDR3 DNA reads TGTGCCAGCAGCTTGGCCCTGGGTACTGAAGCTTTCTTT. It specifies CASSLALGTEAFF.

The table lists this clonotype with many counts. The chain is built from TRBV3-1 and TRBJ2-7; no reliable D call. CDR3 size: 11 residues. Germline V lookup: CDR1 LGHDT, CDR2 YNNKEL (reference sequence). V was trimmed by 2 bases and J by 3 bases, leaving 2 bases between them. This CDR3 is CASSQHYEQYF. The DNA of the CDR3 is TGTGCCAGCAGCCAACACTACGAGCAGTACTTC.

The chain is built from TRBV20-1 and TRBJ2-2, with D uncertain. Germline CDR1 and CDR2: DFQATT and SNEGSKA (reference sequence). Trimming pared 3 bases from V and 6 bases from J, leaving 14 bases between. CDR3 length: 14 residues. CDR3 protein: CSARTTGRAGELFF. The CDR3 nucleotides are TGCAGTGCTAGGACCACGGGCCGAGCCGGGGAGCTGTTTTTT.

This chain uses TRBV12-3 or TRBV12-4 with TRBJ1-4; D uncertain. The CDR3 runs to 14 residues. The V end lost 8 bases, the J end lost 4 bases, and 14 bases lay between the germline ends. The CDR3 sequence: CASARVRDNEKLFF. CDR3 sequence (DNA): TGTGCCAGCGCCCGGGTACGCGATAATGAAAAACTGTTTTTT.

The rearrangement joins TRBV28 to TRBJ2-5; 11 positions agree with TRBD2. Germline V gene sequence: CDR1 MDHEN, CDR2 SYDVKM. The CDR3 is 16 amino acids. Germline trimming cut 6 bases from V and 1 base from J; bases unmatched to any gene: 7. CDR3 loop: CASSLELAGGQETQYF. The CDR3 DNA is TGTGCCAGCAGCCTAGAGCTAGCGGGGGGCCAAGAGACCCAGTACTTC.

This clonotype appeared a few times. This chain uses TRBV6-6 with TRBJ2-5, with TRBD2 as a possible D gene (5 bases). V was pared by 5 bases and J by 4 bases, with 11 bases between. The CDR3 length is 13 residues. The germline gives CDR1 MNHNY, CDR2 SVGAGI (reference sequence). The CDR3 DNA follows: TGTGCCAGCAGTAAGACGGGGATAGAGACCCAGTACTTC. Residues: CASSKTGIETQYF.

This clonotype was seen a few times. The chain joins TRBV4-1 to TRBJ2-7; the D is unclear. CDR1 is MGHRA, CDR2 YSYEKL, per germline. Trimming took 0 bases from V and 0 from J, leaving 15 bases between them. This CDR3 has 17 amino acids. This CDR3 is CASSQDLLLLSSYEQYF. In nucleotides, the CDR3 is TGCGCCAGCAGCCAAGATCTCCTTCTCTTGAGCTCCTACGAGCAGTACTTC.

This clonotype was counted a few times. The chain joins TRBV7-2 to TRBJ2-1, with D uncertain. The ends were cut back, 1 base at V and 9 bases at J, with 10 bases in the middle. Germline V gene lookup returns CDR1 SGHTA and CDR2 FQGNSA. CDR3 length: 13 residues. This CDR3 reads CASSLGARSEQFF. The CDR3 DNA is TGTGCCAGCAGCTTAGGAGCGAGAAGTGAGCAGTTCTTC.

This chain links TRBV11-2 with TRBJ2-5; 10 bases are shared with TRBD2. The CDR3 has 15 residues. Per germline, CDR1 SGHAT and CDR2 FQNNGV. V was pared by 4 bases and J by 0 bases, with 2 bases of the junction left unmatched. CDR3 coding DNA: TGTGCCAGCAGCTCGGGACTAGCGTACCAAGAGACCCAGTACTTC. Its translation: CASSSGLAYQETQYF. Combining the CDR3 with reference TRBV11-2 and TRBJ2-5 gives the whole variable domain EAGVAQSPRYKIIEKRQSVAFWCNPISGHATLYWYQQILGQGPKLLIQFQNNGVVDDSQLPKDRFSAERLKGVDSTLKIQPAKLEDSAVYLCASSSGLAYQETQYFGPGTRLLVL.

This clonotype was counted between two and nine times. This chain joins TRBV20-1 and TRBJ2-7; possibly TRBD2 for D (6 bases). CDR1 and CDR2 from the germline V gene are DFQATT and SNEGSKA (reference sequence). Trimming removed 0 bases from V and 1 base from J, with 10 bases in between. The CDR3 contains 14 residues. The CDR3 loop reads CSARDEAGSYEQYF. CDR3 in DNA: TGCAGTGCTAGAGATGAGGCGGGGTCCTACGAGCAGTACTTC.